The 2 T cell receptor beta chains presented below share a single source sample, sequenced in a study of blood T cell repertoires in COVID-19. The data were produced by immunoSEQ multiplex PCR, yet TCRdb's version contains in-frame clones alone and is incomplete. The data contain about 97,000 clones, 84% of them seen just once; the ten biggest clones take up around 4.3%. Input material: peripheral blood. These receptors all stem from a human donor in a cohort sampled during active COVID-19.

The rearrangement uses TRBV11-1 and TRBJ2-3, with TRBD2 identical over 10 bases. The trim removed 0 bases at V and 0 bases at J, leaving 0 bases unmatched. CDR3 length: 16 residues. Germline loops: CDR1 SGHAT, CDR2 FQDESV (reference sequence). The CDR3 region has the DNA TGTGCCAGCAGCTTAGCTAGCGGGGGGAGCACAGATACGCAGTATTTT. Encoded protein: CASSLASGGSTDTQYF.

CDR3 loop: CASSLHTGGWYETQYF. DNA for the CDR3: TGTGCCAGCAGCTTGCACACAGGGGGCTGGTATGAGACCCAGTACTTC. The chain carries TRBV5-5 and TRBJ2-5, with 9 bases aligning to TRBD1. The junction had 9 bases not matched to a gene; V was cut back by 1 base and J by 5 bases. Looked up from germline, CDR1 is SGHKS and CDR2 is YYEKEE (reference sequence). The CDR3 totals 16 residues.